These 10 T cell receptor beta chains were sequenced from one sample in a study of beta chain features in type 1 diabetes. Notes on the study in general: People with Type 1 diabetes carried modestly yet significantly shorter TCRB CDR3s in all four CD4+ subsets.

Their antigen targets remain unknown. Expressed TCRB transcripts were sequenced, since all the RNA that had been isolated was reverse transcribed. Method: immunoSEQ multiplex PCR; TCRdb's copy keeps in-frame clones and lacks some. Of roughly 100,000 clones listed, under 30% are singletons. The sample taken for sequencing was central memory CD4+ T cells from blood. The receptors were gathered from a woman between 18 and 30 years old with type 1 diabetes.

The chain has TRBV29-1 and TRBJ1-2, with TRBD1 matching over 7 bases. This CDR3 region has 14 residues. Looked up from germline, CDR1 is SQVTM and CDR2 is ANQGSEA. V shed 2 bases, J shed 8 bases, and the junction held 11 bases outside the gene matches. CDR3 sequence: CSVEPPNRGWGYTF. The CDR3 coding sequence is TGCAGCGTTGAACCCCCGAACAGGGGTTGGGGCTACACCTTC.

The chain couples TRBV30 to TRBJ2-1; 9 nucleotides line up with TRBD2. The CDR3 has 15 residues. Germline CDR1 is GTSNPN and CDR2 is SVGIG (reference sequence). Trimming took 0 bases from V and 7 from J; bases not matched to a gene: 7. The CDR3, as DNA: TGTGCCTGGAGTGTCTATAGCGGGAGAGGAAATGAGCAGTTCTTC. Residues: CAWSVYSGRGNEQFF.

This clone was counted only a few times. The rearrangement joins TRBV11-2 to TRBJ1-3; D is perhaps TRBD1 (6 bases). V shed 0 bases and J shed 3 bases, with 15 bases lying between them. Per the germline V gene, CDR1 is SGHAT and CDR2 is FQNNGV. The CDR3 length is 17 residues. The CDR3 sequence: CASSLEGQRRGGNTIYF. In DNA form, the CDR3 reads TGTGCCAGCAGCTTAGAAGGACAGCGCCGCGGTGGAAACACCATATATTTT.

This chain uses TRBV30 with TRBJ2-2, with 8 bases identical to TRBD2. V lost 6 bases, J lost 4 bases, and 10 bases stayed unmatched. The CDR3 spans 15 residues. The V gene's germline CDR1 is GTSNPN and CDR2 SVGIG (reference sequence). Written as DNA, the CDR3 is TGTGCCTGTCTACCGGGACTAGTCCCCACCGGGGAGCTGTTTTTT. This encodes CACLPGLVPTGELFF.

The chain couples TRBV6-6 to TRBJ2-5; 9 nucleotides agree with TRBD2. The CDR3 is 15 residues long. Germline loops: CDR1 MNHNY, CDR2 SVGAGI (reference sequence). J was trimmed by 4 bases and V by 5 bases; bases with no gene match: 8. This CDR3 is CASSRPGTSRETQYF. CDR3 DNA: TGTGCCAGCAGTCGACCCGGGACTAGCAGAGAGACCCAGTACTTC.

The chain is built from TRBV7-9 and TRBJ2-7, with 11 bases aligning to TRBD2. This CDR3 contains 14 residues. With 3 bases clipped from V and 3 bases from J, the junction kept 1 base outside the gene matches. CDR1 and CDR2 from the germline V gene are SEHNR and FQNEAQ (reference sequence). The CDR3 nucleotides read TGTGCCAGCAGCTTCGGGACTAGCGGCTACGAGCAGTACTTC. Translating it yields CASSFGTSGYEQYF.

The sample holds a few counts of this clone. The J gene is TRBJ2-3, the V gene TRBV18, with 9 bases lining up with TRBD1. The CDR3 sequence is 14 residues long. Germline CDR1 and CDR2: KGHSH and LQKENI. Trimming removed 5 bases from V and 4 bases from J; junction bases left unmatched: 4. CDR3 bases: TGTGCCAGCTCAAGGGACAGGGTGGCAGATACGCAGTATTTT. Protein: CASSRDRVADTQYF. The full variable domain, with the rest looked up from reference TRBV18 and TRBJ2-3, is NAGVMQNPRHLVRRRGQEARLRCSPMKGHSHVYWYRQLPEEGLKFMVYLQKENIIDESGMPKERFSAEFPKEGPSILRIQQVVRGDSAAYFCASSRDRVADTQYFGPGTRLTVL.

This clone was recorded a few times. The chain recombines TRBV4-3 with TRBJ2-2; D not resolved. V lost 0 bases, J lost 4 bases, and 12 bases lay in between. There are 16 residues in the CDR3. Germline CDR1 and CDR2: LGHNA and YSLEER. CDR3 in DNA: TGCGCCAGCAGCCAAGATCAAGGAGAAATCACCGGGGAGCTGTTTTTT. It is translated as CASSQDQGEITGELFF.

This clone was detected only a few times. The J gene is TRBJ2-3, the V gene TRBV27; tentatively, D is TRBD2 (5 bases). The V end was cut by 6 bases, the J end by 0 bases, with 16 bases between. Germline CDR1 reads MNHEY; CDR2 reads SMNVEV (reference sequence). The CDR3 runs to 16 residues. CDR3 DNA sequence: TGTGCCAGCAGCCCTAACGGGGTAGGGAGCACAGATACGCAGTATTTT. This sequence encodes CASSPNGVGSTDTQYF.

Points on this clone: The junction does not match germline at one end; this may be a read error. This chain links TRBV27 with TRBJ1-1; TRBD1 matches 8 bases. Germline values: CDR1 MNHEY, CDR2 SMNVEV (reference sequence). CDR3 size: 13 residues. This CDR3 reads CDNLDRVYTEAFF. The CDR3 DNA follows: TGCGATAATCTGGACAGGGTGTACACTGAAGCTTTCTTT.